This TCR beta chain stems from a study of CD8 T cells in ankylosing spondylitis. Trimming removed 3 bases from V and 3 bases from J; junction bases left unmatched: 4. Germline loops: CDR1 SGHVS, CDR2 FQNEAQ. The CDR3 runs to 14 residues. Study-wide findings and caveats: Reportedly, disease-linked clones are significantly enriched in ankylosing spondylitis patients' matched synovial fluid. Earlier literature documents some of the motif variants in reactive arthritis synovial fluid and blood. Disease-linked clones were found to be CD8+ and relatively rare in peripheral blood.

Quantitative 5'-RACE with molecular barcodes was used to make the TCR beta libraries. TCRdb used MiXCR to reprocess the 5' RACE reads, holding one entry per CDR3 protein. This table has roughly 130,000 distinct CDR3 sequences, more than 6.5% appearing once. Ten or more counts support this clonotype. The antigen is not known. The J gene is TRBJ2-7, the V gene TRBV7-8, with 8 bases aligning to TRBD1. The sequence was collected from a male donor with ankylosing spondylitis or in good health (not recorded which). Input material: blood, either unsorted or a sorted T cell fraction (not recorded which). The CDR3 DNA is TGTGCCAGCAGCTTGGACAGGGTCCACTACGAGCAGTACTTC. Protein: CASSLDRVHYEQYF.